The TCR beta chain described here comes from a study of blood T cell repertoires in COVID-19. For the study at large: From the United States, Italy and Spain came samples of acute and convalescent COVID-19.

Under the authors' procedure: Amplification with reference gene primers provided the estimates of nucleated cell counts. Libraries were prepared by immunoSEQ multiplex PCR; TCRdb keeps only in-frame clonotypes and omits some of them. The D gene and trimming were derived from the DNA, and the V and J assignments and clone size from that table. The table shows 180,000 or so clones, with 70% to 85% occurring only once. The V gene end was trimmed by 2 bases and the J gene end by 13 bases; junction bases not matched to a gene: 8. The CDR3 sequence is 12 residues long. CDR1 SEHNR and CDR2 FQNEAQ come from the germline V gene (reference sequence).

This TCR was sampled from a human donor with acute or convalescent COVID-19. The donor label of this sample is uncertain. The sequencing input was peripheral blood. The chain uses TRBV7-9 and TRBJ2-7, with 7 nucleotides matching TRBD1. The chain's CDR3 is CASSLTTGQIYF. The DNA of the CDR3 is TGTGCCAGCAGCTTAACCACGGGACAGATATACTTC. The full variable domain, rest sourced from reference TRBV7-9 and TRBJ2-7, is DTGVSQNPRHKITKRGQNVTFRCDPISEHNRLYWYRQTLGQGPEFLTYFQNEAQLEKSRLLSDRFSAERPKGSFSTLEIQRTEQGDSAMYLCASSLTTGQIYFGPGTRLTVT.